These T cell receptor beta chains were read from a single sample in a study of identical twins. Using its own MiXCR run on the 5' RACE reads, TCRdb lists one record per CDR3 protein. The sample records 500,000 or so distinct CDR3 sequences, 20% to 25% being singletons. The data were also submitted as part of a second study, on T cells expressing NK-cell markers.

Material for sequencing was CD4+ T cells sorted from blood. Receptors were obtained from a woman aged 18 to 35 in good health. The CDR3 runs from the conserved cysteine through the conserved F or W. The D gene is left open where the match is weak. The size entry is marked missing in some rows and otherwise reads once, few, many or a size class.

V gene: TRBV4-1
J gene: TRBJ2-3
clone size: few
D gene: TRBD2
CDR3 protein: CASSIPGLAKDTQYF
CDR3 DNA: TGCGCCAGCAGCATTCCGGGACTAGCAAAGGATACGCAGTATTTT

V gene: TRBV20-1
J gene: TRBJ2-2
clone size: -
D gene: -
CDR3 protein: CSARPDSTGELFF
CDR3 DNA: TGCAGTGCTAGACCTGACAGTACCGGGGAGCTGTTTTTT

V gene: TRBV6-1
J gene: TRBJ2-3
clone size: few
D gene: TRBD2
CDR3 protein: CATTLAGLSDTQYF
CDR3 DNA: TGTGCCACCACCCTAGCGGGGTTGTCAGATACGCAGTATTTT

V gene: TRBV7-2
J gene: TRBJ2-7
clone size: few
D gene: TRBD1
CDR3 protein: CASSSLSRQGHEQYF
CDR3 DNA: TGTGCCAGCAGCTCTCTCTCGAGACAGGGCCACGAGCAGTACTTC

V gene: TRBV5-1
J gene: TRBJ2-1
clone size: few
D gene: TRBD2
CDR3 protein: CASSVRLAGNNEQFF
CDR3 DNA: TGCGCCAGCAGTGTCCGACTAGCGGGAAACAATGAGCAGTTCTTC

V gene: TRBV7-9
J gene: TRBJ2-7
clone size: few
D gene: TRBD2
CDR3 protein: CASSSLRTSGKGYEQYF
CDR3 DNA: TGTGCCAGCAGCTCTCTCAGGACTAGCGGGAAGGGTTACGAGCAGTACTTC

V gene: TRBV20-1
J gene: TRBJ2-7
clone size: few
D gene: TRBD1
CDR3 protein: CSAKWQGASSYEQYF
CDR3 DNA: TGCAGTGCTAAGTGGCAGGGGGCGAGCTCCTACGAGCAGTACTTC

V gene: TRBV27
J gene: TRBJ2-1
clone size: few
D gene: TRBD2
CDR3 protein: CASSLFAGAPSAKQFF
CDR3 DNA: TGTGCCAGCAGTTTATTTGCGGGAGCCCCTTCCGCCAAGCAGTTCTTC

V gene: TRBV5-1
J gene: TRBJ2-7
clone size: -
D gene: TRBD1
CDR3 protein: CASSLAGQGPLEQYF
CDR3 DNA: TGCGCCAGCAGCTTGGCGGGACAGGGACCCCTCGAGCAGTACTTC

V gene: TRBV2
J gene: TRBJ2-1
clone size: few
D gene: -
CDR3 protein: CASSEGTLGEQFF
CDR3 DNA: TGTGCCAGCAGTGAGGGGACACTGGGGGAGCAGTTCTTC

V gene: TRBV5-1
J gene: TRBJ2-2
clone size: -
D gene: -
CDR3 protein: CASSPIRGEAPGELFF
CDR3 DNA: TGCGCCAGCAGCCCCATTAGGGGGGAGGCACCCGGGGAGCTGTTTTTT

V gene: TRBV12-3/TRBV12-4
J gene: TRBJ2-4
clone size: many
D gene: -
CDR3 protein: CASGGQATIKNIQYF
CDR3 DNA: TGTGCCAGCGGGGGGCAAGCCACCATTAAAAACATTCAGTACTTC

V gene: TRBV6-1
J gene: TRBJ1-1
clone size: few
D gene: -
CDR3 protein: CASRKNREGPNTEAFF
CDR3 DNA: TGTGCCAGCAGGAAAAACAGGGAAGGTCCGAACACTGAAGCTTTCTTT

V gene: TRBV20-1
J gene: TRBJ2-4
clone size: many
D gene: -
CDR3 protein: CSATEKAKNIQYF
CDR3 DNA: TGCAGTGCCACAGAGAAAGCCAAAAACATTCAGTACTTC

V gene: TRBV10-3
J gene: TRBJ1-6
clone size: -
D gene: -
CDR3 protein: CAISEAGQANSPLHF
CDR3 DNA: TGTGCCATCAGTGAGGCAGGACAAGCCAATTCACCCCTCCACTTT

V gene: TRBV29-1
J gene: TRBJ2-5
clone size: few
D gene: TRBD2
CDR3 protein: CSGGGGQQETQYF
CDR3 DNA: TGCAGCGGGGGCGGGGGTCAACAAGAGACCCAGTACTTC

V gene: TRBV29-1
J gene: TRBJ2-3
clone size: -
D gene: TRBD2
CDR3 protein: CSVLGGGSDTQYF
CDR3 DNA: TGCAGCGTTCTGGGCGGGGGATCAGATACGCAGTATTTT

V gene: TRBV20-1
J gene: TRBJ2-5
clone size: few
D gene: -
CDR3 protein: CSARGARDTSQETQYF
CDR3 DNA: TGCAGTGCTAGAGGAGCCCGGGACACCTCGCAAGAGACCCAGTACTTC

V gene: TRBV12-5
J gene: TRBJ2-7
clone size: few
D gene: -
CDR3 protein: CASGPLTPTYEQYF
CDR3 DNA: TGTGCTAGTGGTCCCCTCACTCCCACCTACGAGCAGTACTTC

V gene: TRBV10-3
J gene: TRBJ2-1
clone size: -
D gene: TRBD2
CDR3 protein: CATSPGLAGNEQFF
CDR3 DNA: TGTGCCACCTCCCCTGGACTAGCGGGCAATGAGCAGTTCTTC

V gene: TRBV4-3
J gene: TRBJ2-1
clone size: -
D gene: -
CDR3 protein: CASSQGPGPREQFF
CDR3 DNA: TGCGCCAGCAGCCAGGGCCCGGGCCCCCGGGAGCAGTTCTTC

V gene: TRBV23-1
J gene: TRBJ2-1
clone size: few
D gene: -
CDR3 protein: CASRPEGVFGSNEQFF
CDR3 DNA: TGCGCCAGTAGGCCCGAGGGGGTTTTTGGATCCAATGAGCAGTTCTTC

V gene: TRBV30
J gene: TRBJ1-5
clone size: few
D gene: -
CDR3 protein: CAWSTAGLRNQPQHF
CDR3 DNA: TGTGCCTGGAGTACGGCAGGGCTTAGGAATCAGCCCCAGCATTTT

V gene: TRBV9
J gene: TRBJ2-7
clone size: -
D gene: -
CDR3 protein: CASSVAQRPYEQYF
CDR3 DNA: TGTGCCAGCAGCGTAGCGCAGCGACCCTACGAGCAGTACTTC

V gene: TRBV19
J gene: TRBJ2-6
clone size: -
D gene: TRBD2
CDR3 protein: CASSPQSGTSSGANVLTF
CDR3 DNA: TGTGCCAGTAGTCCTCAATCCGGGACTAGCTCTGGGGCCAACGTCCTGACTTTC

V gene: TRBV6-5
J gene: TRBJ2-3
clone size: -
D gene: -
CDR3 protein: CASSLRESTDTQYF
CDR3 DNA: TGTGCCAGCAGCCTCAGAGAAAGCACAGATACGCAGTATTTT

V gene: TRBV5-1
J gene: TRBJ2-7
clone size: -
D gene: TRBD1
CDR3 protein: CASLGQGPNEQYF
CDR3 DNA: TGCGCCAGCCTAGGACAGGGGCCAAACGAGCAGTACTTC

V gene: TRBV11-2
J gene: TRBJ2-1
clone size: -
D gene: -
CDR3 protein: CASSTGPYNEQFF
CDR3 DNA: TGTGCCAGCAGCACTGGACCATACAATGAGCAGTTCTTC

V gene: TRBV5-1
J gene: TRBJ2-7
clone size: few
D gene: TRBD2
CDR3 protein: CASNREGLYEQYF
CDR3 DNA: TGCGCCAGCAACCGGGAGGGCCTCTACGAGCAGTACTTC

V gene: TRBV10-3
J gene: TRBJ2-3
clone size: -
D gene: TRBD2
CDR3 protein: CAILTSGGADYTDTQYF
CDR3 DNA: TGTGCCATCCTAACTAGCGGGGGCGCCGATTACACAGATACGCAGTATTTT

V gene: TRBV7-8
J gene: TRBJ1-1
clone size: -
D gene: -
CDR3 protein: CASSLGAREAFF
CDR3 DNA: TGTGCCAGCAGCTTAGGCGCTAGGGAAGCTTTCTTT

V gene: TRBV6-5
J gene: TRBJ2-3
clone size: -
D gene: -
CDR3 protein: CASSYPQGTDTQYF
CDR3 DNA: TGTGCCAGCAGTTATCCACAGGGCACAGATACGCAGTATTTT

V gene: TRBV20-1
J gene: TRBJ1-2
clone size: -
D gene: -
CDR3 protein: CSARTEGGGYTF
CDR3 DNA: TGCAGTGCTAGGACCGAGGGGGGTGGCTACACCTTC

V gene: TRBV13
J gene: TRBJ2-1
clone size: -
D gene: TRBD2
CDR3 protein: CASRRSGGAYNEQFF
CDR3 DNA: TGTGCCAGCAGGCGCTCCGGGGGGGCCTACAATGAGCAGTTCTTC

V gene: TRBV20-1
J gene: TRBJ1-1
clone size: many
D gene: -
CDR3 protein: CSARPRGGDTEAFF
CDR3 DNA: TGCAGTGCTAGACCGAGGGGAGGGGACACTGAAGCTTTCTTT

V gene: TRBV27
J gene: TRBJ2-1
clone size: -
D gene: -
CDR3 protein: CASSLLGGRNEQFF
CDR3 DNA: TGTGCCAGCAGTTTATTGGGGGGACGCAATGAGCAGTTCTTC

V gene: TRBV20-1
J gene: TRBJ2-3
clone size: -
D gene: -
CDR3 protein: CSAGLAGPDTQYF
CDR3 DNA: TGCAGTGCTGGCTTGGCCGGCCCAGATACGCAGTATTTT

V gene: TRBV11-1
J gene: TRBJ2-5
clone size: few
D gene: TRBD1
CDR3 protein: CASSQGQQETQYF
CDR3 DNA: TGTGCCAGCAGCCAGGGACAGCAAGAGACCCAGTACTTC

V gene: TRBV5-1
J gene: TRBJ1-1
clone size: -
D gene: TRBD1
CDR3 protein: CASRNQGATTEAFF
CDR3 DNA: TGCGCCAGCAGGAATCAGGGGGCGACAACTGAAGCTTTCTTT

V gene: TRBV12-3/TRBV12-4
J gene: TRBJ2-5
clone size: -
D gene: -
CDR3 protein: CASSFVIRTQYF
CDR3 DNA: TGTGCCAGCAGTTTCGTTATAAGGACCCAGTACTTC

V gene: TRBV6-2/TRBV6-3
J gene: TRBJ2-2
clone size: -
D gene: TRBD1
CDR3 protein: CASSYSRTGIGTGELFF
CDR3 DNA: TGTGCCAGCAGTTACTCGAGGACAGGGATCGGGACCGGGGAGCTGTTTTTT

V gene: TRBV5-1
J gene: TRBJ2-1
clone size: few
D gene: TRBD2
CDR3 protein: CASSLNPAAGGNNEQFF
CDR3 DNA: TGCGCCAGCAGCTTGAATCCGGCAGCGGGGGGAAACAATGAGCAGTTCTTC

V gene: TRBV3-1
J gene: TRBJ2-3
clone size: -
D gene: TRBD1
CDR3 protein: CASSQWTGSTDTQYF
CDR3 DNA: TGTGCCAGCAGCCAATGGACAGGGAGCACAGATACGCAGTATTTT

V gene: TRBV29-1
J gene: TRBJ2-3
clone size: -
D gene: -
CDR3 protein: CSVARRADTQYF
CDR3 DNA: TGCAGCGTGGCCCGGCGGGCAGATACGCAGTATTTT

V gene: TRBV20-1
J gene: TRBJ2-2
clone size: few
D gene: TRBD2
CDR3 protein: CSARESGVGLGRTGELFF
CDR3 DNA: TGCAGTGCTAGAGAGAGCGGCGTGGGACTAGGACGCACCGGGGAGCTGTTTTTT

V gene: TRBV29-1
J gene: TRBJ1-1
clone size: many
D gene: -
CDR3 protein: CSVGGHTEAFF
CDR3 DNA: TGCAGCGTTGGAGGGCACACTGAAGCTTTCTTT

V gene: TRBV20-1
J gene: TRBJ2-3
clone size: few
D gene: -
CDR3 protein: CSAFSGASTDTQYF
CDR3 DNA: TGCAGTGCCTTCTCGGGGGCTAGCACAGATACGCAGTATTTT

V gene: TRBV20-1
J gene: TRBJ2-2
clone size: -
D gene: TRBD2
CDR3 protein: CSASGLAGTGELFF
CDR3 DNA: TGCAGTGCTAGCGGCCTAGCGGGCACCGGGGAGCTGTTTTTT

V gene: TRBV3-1
J gene: TRBJ1-4
clone size: few
D gene: -
CDR3 protein: CASSPGQGGYEKLFF
CDR3 DNA: TGTGCCAGCAGCCCAGGACAAGGGGGATATGAAAAACTGTTTTTT

V gene: TRBV7-9
J gene: TRBJ2-2
clone size: -
D gene: TRBD2
CDR3 protein: CASSLMAGEGELFF
CDR3 DNA: TGTGCCAGCAGTCTAATGGCGGGAGAAGGGGAGCTGTTTTTT

V gene: TRBV20-1
J gene: TRBJ2-3
clone size: few
D gene: -
CDR3 protein: CSARSKGSPDTQYF
CDR3 DNA: TGCAGTGCTAGATCCAAGGGTTCCCCAGATACGCAGTATTTT